This TCR beta chain stems from a study of Graves' ophthalmopathy and Graves' hyperthyroidism (dated by TCRdb to 2016 to 2018). For the wider study: Peripheral blood samples were taken at the time of initial diagnosis, before any treatment was given. For training and testing, the roughly 100 patients in the discovery cohort were randomly divided in a 7:3 ratio. After sampling, hyperthyroidism patients received methimazole starting at 30 mg daily, and ophthalmopathy patients received high-dose intravenous methylprednisolone. T-cell repertoires of thyroid tissue and blood were compared in about 6 hyperthyroidism patients. The study used TCR beta repertoire signatures to distinguish Graves' ophthalmopathy from Graves' hyperthyroidism and to predict progression to ophthalmopathy. In total, some 130 blood samples were TCR-sequenced: 43 ophthalmopathy, under 85 hyperthyroidism and roughly 17 hyperthyroidism-to-ophthalmopathy patients. An independent validation cohort was composed of approximately 19 hyperthyroidism patients and around 15 patients who later progressed from hyperthyroidism to ophthalmopathy. To explore V-J signatures that distinguish ophthalmopathy from hyperthyroidism, a discovery set of about a hundred patients was enrolled, made up of 40 to 45 with ophthalmopathy and 57 with stable hyperthyroidism.

The investigation overall reported the following: In validation, the model predicted ophthalmopathy progression with about 70% sensitivity and approximately 75% specificity; about a dozen predicted patients were CT-confirmed with GO in a median of around 6 months. Among expanded thyroid clonotypes with frequency above 0.001, most also showed up in blood, which suggests that blood repertoires may reflect the thyroid immune response. In cross-validation, the 13-signature model distinguished ophthalmopathy from stable hyperthyroidism with 85% to 90% sensitivity and around 81% specificity, and in the test set the corresponding values were about 80% and 75%. Sample size was not predetermined statistically, and investigators were not blinded to group allocation.

Measured from the cysteine to the phenylalanine, the CDR3 is 11 residues long. Here the CDR3 DNA is all that survives: 33 bases in frame from base 1. V and J are truncated by 9 bases and 6 bases respectively, leaving an intervening sequence of 11 bases. From a lookup of the germline V gene, CDR1 and CDR2 are MNHNS and SASEGT. A patient counted as having stable hyperthyroidism if there was no progression to ophthalmopathy within 18 months of follow-up. Patients with hyperthyroidism were aged 18 to 65 years, had been newly diagnosed, and had a disease duration of less than 2 months. Patients were excluded if they had other autoimmune diseases, uncontrolled infections, pregnancy or lactation. Diagnosis relied on clinical symptoms, serum thyroxine, TRAb, thyroid ultrasound and orbital computed tomography. PBMCs were isolated from about 10 ml of fresh peripheral blood by Ficoll-Paque density gradient centrifugation. Total RNA was extracted using Trizol reagent, and RNA quality was checked on an Agilent 2100 Bioanalyzer.

TCR beta CDR3 regions were amplified from RNA transcripts for repertoire sequencing. A first-round RT-PCR used HTBI primers with the Qiagen OneStep RT-PCR kit, followed by a second-round multiplex PCR, size selection and purification. Libraries were sequenced paired-end with 100 bp reads on an Illumina HiSeq2000. For the original study's pipeline: SOAPnuke was used for read processing, and reads with adapters, uncalled bases, a mean Phred below 15, or no exact constant-primer or identifier match were discarded. COPE v1.2.5 was used to merge high-quality paired reads. Unique nucleotide sequences were defined as clonotypes and aligned to IMGT TRB V, D and J references using MiTCR v1.1. The analysis was limited to V-J combinations with a frequency above 0.0001, which together covered roughly 99% of the repertoires. For each V-J combination, a TCR clonal expansion and chaos score was defined as the ratio of F50 clonal expansion to chaos observed in the TCRdist matrix. Welch's t-statistics and random forest were used to reduce features to about a dozen V-J combinations, which were fed into a naive Bayes classifier. The similarity between thyroid and blood repertoires was quantified using the Morisita-Horn index. Using fastp trimming at Q25 and MiXCR clonotype assembly, TCRdb reanalyzed the public sequencing data and kept in-frame beta chains. CDR3 protein duplicates are merged, each entry listing the most common genes and DNA. TCRdb, not the authors, supplied the V and J calls. The sample table records hundreds of thousands of distinct CDR3 sequences; about 20% of these occur just once. The ten most abundant clones make up more than 5.5% of the sample.

This clonotype was seen many times. Its binding antigen is unknown. No much larger clone is present one base from it, and per-base qualities are unavailable. Rearrangement joined TRBV6-1 to TRBJ1-2; the D gene is unclear. The receptor was derived from a young woman with stable Graves' hyperthyroidism. Some clones in this sample may be carry-over from other donors' samples. Donor details come from another sample of the same person, matched by shared clones. Sequenced sample: peripheral blood. The CDR3 amino acid sequence is: CASSTGNGYTF. The DNA is as follows: TGTGCCAGTTCTACGGGAAATGGCTACACCTTC.